This T cell receptor (beta chain) was documented in a study of blood T cell repertoires in COVID-19. Deletions cut 0 bases from V and 0 bases from J, with 15 bases between. CDR3 size: 18 residues. CDR1 is LGHNA, CDR2 YNFKEQ, per germline. Measured with immunoSEQ multiplex PCR; TCRdb has only the in-frame clones, and not every one. The sample has 150,000 to 200,000 clones; about nine tenths are singletons. Specimen: peripheral blood. This TCR derives from a man younger than 40 with COVID-19, enrolled during active disease. The chain combines TRBV4-2 with TRBJ1-3; D is unclear. CDR3 sequence (DNA): TGTGCCAGCAGCCAAGAGGCAGGAGGCCCCATCTCTGGAAACACCATATATTTT. Residues: CASSQEAGGPISGNTIYF.